This T cell receptor beta chain was recovered during a study of human T cells and chemical hapten exposure. Study-wide context: Per-sample TCR yields varied mainly from small pooled library volume differences.

Noted time point: patch test 1, 2 weeks after DPC sensitization. The treatment denotes: therapeutic diphenylcyclopropenone sensitization with weekly scalp DPC. From whole blood left unfractionated, total RNA was extracted. Germline-derived CDR1 and CDR2 are MNHEY and SVGAGI. The length of the CDR3 is 15 residues. V lost 1 base and J lost 4, with 13 bases in between. One entry per CDR3 protein, called by TCRdb with MiXCR from the RACE reads. The table includes around 190,000 distinct CDR3 sequences, about a fifth detected once. Note on this clonotype: Its antigen is as yet unknown.

General study points: Controls formed significantly fewer large CDR3 similarity clusters than expanded TCRs did.

The TCR originated in a woman between 50 and 59 years old with alopecia areata. Some clones in this sample may be carry-over from other donors' samples. The source was whole blood, collected in connection with sensitization to the hapten diphenylcyclopropenone (DPC). This chain connects TRBV6-5 to TRBJ1-1, with D maybe TRBD1 (5 bases). CDR3 amino acids: CASSYFGGVSTEAFF. The CDR3 nucleotides read TGTGCCAGCAGTTACTTTGGGGGGGTTAGCACTGAAGCTTTCTTT.